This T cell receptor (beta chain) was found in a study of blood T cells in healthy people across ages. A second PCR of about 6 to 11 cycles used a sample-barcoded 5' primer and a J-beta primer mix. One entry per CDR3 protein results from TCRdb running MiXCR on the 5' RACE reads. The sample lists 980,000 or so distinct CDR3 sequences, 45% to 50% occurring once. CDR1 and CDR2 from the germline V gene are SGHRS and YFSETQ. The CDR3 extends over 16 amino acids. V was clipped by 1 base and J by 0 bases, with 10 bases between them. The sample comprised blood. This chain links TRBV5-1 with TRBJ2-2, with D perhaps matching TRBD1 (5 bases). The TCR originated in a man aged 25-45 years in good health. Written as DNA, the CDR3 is TGCGCCAGCAGCTTGTTAGGACAACCGAACACCGGGGAGCTGTTTTTT. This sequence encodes CASSLLGQPNTGELFF.